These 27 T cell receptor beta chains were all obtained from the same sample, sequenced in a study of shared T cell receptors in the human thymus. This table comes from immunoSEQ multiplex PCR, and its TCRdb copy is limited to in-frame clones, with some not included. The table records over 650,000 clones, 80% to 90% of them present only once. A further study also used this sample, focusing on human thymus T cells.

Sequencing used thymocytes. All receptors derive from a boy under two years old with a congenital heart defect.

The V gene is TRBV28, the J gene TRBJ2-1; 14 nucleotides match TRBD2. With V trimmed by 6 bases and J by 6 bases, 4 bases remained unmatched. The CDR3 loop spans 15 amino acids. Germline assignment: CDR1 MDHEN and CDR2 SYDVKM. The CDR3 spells CASRSGTSGSNEQFF. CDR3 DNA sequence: TGTGCCAGCAGATCCGGGACTAGCGGGAGCAATGAGCAGTTCTTC.

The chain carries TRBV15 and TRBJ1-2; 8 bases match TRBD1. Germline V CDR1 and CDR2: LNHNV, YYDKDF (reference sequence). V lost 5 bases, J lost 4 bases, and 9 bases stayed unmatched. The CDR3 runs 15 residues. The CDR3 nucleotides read TGTGCCACCAGCTACCCAGCGGGACAGGTCTATGGCTACACCTTC. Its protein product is CATSYPAGQVYGYTF.

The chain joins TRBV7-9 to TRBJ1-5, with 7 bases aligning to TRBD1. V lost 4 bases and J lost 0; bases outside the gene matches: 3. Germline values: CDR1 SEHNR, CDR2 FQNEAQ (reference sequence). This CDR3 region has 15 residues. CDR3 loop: CASSWDSYSNQPQHF. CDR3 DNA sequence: TGTGCCAGCAGCTGGGACAGCTATAGCAATCAGCCCCAGCATTTT.

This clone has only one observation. The CDR3 here is CASSGDTDTQYF. In nucleotides, the CDR3 is TGTGCCTCCAGCGGGGACACAGATACGCAGTATTTT. The gene calls are TRBV28 and TRBJ2-3; 7 positions match TRBD2. The germline CDR1 and CDR2 sequences are MDHEN and SYDVKM. The CDR3 loop spans 12 amino acids. Losses at the gene ends were 11 bases for V and 2 bases for J; bases not matched to a gene: 4.

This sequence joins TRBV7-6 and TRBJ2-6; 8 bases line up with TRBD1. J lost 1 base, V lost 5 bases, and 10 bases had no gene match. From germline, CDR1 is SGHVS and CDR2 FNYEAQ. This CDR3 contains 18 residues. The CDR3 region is CASSPGGQGASGANVLTF. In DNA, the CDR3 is TGTGCCAGCAGCCCTGGTGGGCAGGGGGCTTCTGGGGCCAACGTCCTGACTTTC.

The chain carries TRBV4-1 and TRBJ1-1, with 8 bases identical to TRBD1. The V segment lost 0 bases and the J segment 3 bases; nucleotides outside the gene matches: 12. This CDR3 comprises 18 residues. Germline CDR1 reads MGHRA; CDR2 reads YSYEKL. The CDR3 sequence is CASSQEGLRTGSDTEAFF. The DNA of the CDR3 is TGCGCCAGCAGCCAAGAAGGGCTTAGGACAGGGTCAGACACTGAAGCTTTCTTT.

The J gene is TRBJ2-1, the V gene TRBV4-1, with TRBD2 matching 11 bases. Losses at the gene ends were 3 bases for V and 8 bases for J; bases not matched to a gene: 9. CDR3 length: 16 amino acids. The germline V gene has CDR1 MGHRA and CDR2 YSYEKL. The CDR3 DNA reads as TGCGCCAGCAGCCAGGCCAAGCCTAGCGGGAGGCATGAGCAGTTCTTC. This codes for CASSQAKPSGRHEQFF.

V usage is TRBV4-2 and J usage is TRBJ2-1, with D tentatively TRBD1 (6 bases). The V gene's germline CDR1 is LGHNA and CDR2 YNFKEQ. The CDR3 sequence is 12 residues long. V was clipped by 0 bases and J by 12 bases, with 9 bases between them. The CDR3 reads CASSQEGAAQFF. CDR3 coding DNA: TGTGCCAGCAGCCAAGAGGGGGCGGCGCAGTTCTTC.

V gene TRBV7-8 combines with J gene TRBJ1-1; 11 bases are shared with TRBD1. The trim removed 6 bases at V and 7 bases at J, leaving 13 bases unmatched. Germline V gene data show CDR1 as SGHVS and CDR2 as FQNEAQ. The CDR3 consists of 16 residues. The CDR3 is CASSHGDRGERGEAFF. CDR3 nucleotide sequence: TGTGCCAGCAGTCATGGGGACAGGGGGGAAAGAGGTGAAGCTTTCTTT.

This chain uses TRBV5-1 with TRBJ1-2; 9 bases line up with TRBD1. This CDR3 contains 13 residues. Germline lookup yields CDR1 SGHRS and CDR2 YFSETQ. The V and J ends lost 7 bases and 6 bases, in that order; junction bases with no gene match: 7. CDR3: CASGDRADHGYTF. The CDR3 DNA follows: TGCGCCAGCGGGGACAGGGCTGATCATGGCTACACCTTC.

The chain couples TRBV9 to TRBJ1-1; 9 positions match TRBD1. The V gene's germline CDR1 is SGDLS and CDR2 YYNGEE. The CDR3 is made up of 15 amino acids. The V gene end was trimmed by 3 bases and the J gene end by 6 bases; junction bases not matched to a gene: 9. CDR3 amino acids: CASSGGWDRASEAFF. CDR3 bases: TGTGCCAGCAGCGGGGGGTGGGACAGGGCTTCTGAAGCTTTCTTT.

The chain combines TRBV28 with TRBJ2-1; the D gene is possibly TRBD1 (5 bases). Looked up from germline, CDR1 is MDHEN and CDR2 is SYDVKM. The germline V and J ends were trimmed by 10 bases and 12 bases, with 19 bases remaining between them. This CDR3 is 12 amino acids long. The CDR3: CATPTPVQGQFF. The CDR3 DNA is TGTGCCACTCCAACGCCGGTTCAGGGGCAGTTCTTC.

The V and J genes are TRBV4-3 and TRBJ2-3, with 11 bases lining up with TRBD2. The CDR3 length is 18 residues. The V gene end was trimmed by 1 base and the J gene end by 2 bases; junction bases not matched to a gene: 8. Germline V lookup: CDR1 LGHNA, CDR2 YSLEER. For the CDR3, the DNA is TGCGCCAGCAGCCAAGTGGGCCCTAGCGGGGGGTCCACAGATACGCAGTATTTT. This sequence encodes CASSQVGPSGGSTDTQYF.

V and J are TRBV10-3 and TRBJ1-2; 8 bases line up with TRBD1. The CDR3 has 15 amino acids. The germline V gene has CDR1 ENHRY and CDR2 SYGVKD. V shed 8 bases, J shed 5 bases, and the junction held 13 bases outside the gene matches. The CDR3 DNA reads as TGTGCCATCTCCCCCGGACAGGGCTTCGAGTATGGCTACACCTTC. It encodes CAISPGQGFEYGYTF.

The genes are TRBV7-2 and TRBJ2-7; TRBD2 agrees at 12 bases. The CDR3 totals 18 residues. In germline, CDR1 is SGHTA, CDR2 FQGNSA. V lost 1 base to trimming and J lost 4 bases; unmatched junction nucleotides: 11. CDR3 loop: CASSLGWRGLAGEYEQYF. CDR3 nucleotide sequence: TGTGCCAGCAGCTTAGGGTGGAGGGGACTAGCGGGTGAATACGAGCAGTACTTC.

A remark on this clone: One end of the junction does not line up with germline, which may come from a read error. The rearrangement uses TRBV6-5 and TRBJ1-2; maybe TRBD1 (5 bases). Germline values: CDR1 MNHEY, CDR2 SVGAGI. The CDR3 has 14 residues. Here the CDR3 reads CASSPDHRWDGHTF. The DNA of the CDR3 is TGTGCCAGCAGTCCGGATCACAGGTGGGATGGCCACACCTTC.

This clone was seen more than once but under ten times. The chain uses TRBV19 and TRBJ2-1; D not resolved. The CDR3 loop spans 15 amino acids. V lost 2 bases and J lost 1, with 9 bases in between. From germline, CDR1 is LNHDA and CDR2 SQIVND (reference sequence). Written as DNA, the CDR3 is TGTGCCAGTAGTATACGTAACTCATCCTACAATGAGCAGTTCTTC. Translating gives CASSIRNSSYNEQFF.

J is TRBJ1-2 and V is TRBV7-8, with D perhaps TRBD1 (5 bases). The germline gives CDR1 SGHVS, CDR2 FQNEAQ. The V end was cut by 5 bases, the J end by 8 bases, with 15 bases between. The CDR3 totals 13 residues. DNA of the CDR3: TGTGCCAGCAGCCCGTGGGGGGTGAGGGGCTACACCTTC. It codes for CASSPWGVRGYTF.

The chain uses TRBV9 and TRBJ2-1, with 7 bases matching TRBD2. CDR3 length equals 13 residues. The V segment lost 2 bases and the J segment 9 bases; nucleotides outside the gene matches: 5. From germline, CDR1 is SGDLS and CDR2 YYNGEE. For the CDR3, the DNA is TGTGCCAGCAGCGTCTGCGGGAGAGGTGAGCAGTTCTTC. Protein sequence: CASSVCGRGEQFF.

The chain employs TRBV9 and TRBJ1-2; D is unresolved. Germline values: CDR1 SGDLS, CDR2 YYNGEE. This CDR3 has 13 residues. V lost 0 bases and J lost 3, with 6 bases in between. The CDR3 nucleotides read TGTGCCAGCAGCGTAGTAACAGACTATGGCTACACCTTC. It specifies CASSVVTDYGYTF.

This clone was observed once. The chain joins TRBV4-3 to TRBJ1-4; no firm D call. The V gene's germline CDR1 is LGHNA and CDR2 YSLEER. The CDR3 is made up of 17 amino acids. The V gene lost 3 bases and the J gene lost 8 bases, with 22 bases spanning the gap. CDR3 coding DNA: TGCGCCAGCAGCCAGTCTCGGGCGCGTAGGTCTAGCGAAAAACTGTTTTTT. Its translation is CASSQSRARRSSEKLFF.

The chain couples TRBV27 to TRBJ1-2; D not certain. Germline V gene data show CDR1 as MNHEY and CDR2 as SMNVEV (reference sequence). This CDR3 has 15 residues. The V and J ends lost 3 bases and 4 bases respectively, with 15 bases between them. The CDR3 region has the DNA TGTGCCAGCAGTTTGAGGAGGGAACCCCTCTATGGCTACACCTTC. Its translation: CASSLRREPLYGYTF.

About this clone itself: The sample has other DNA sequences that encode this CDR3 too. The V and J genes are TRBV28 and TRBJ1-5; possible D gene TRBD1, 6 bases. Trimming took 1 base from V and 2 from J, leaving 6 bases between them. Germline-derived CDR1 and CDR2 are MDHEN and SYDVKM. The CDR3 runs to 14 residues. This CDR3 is CASSLYRGNQPQHF. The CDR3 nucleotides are TGTGCCAGCAGTTTATACAGGGGCAATCAGCCCCAGCATTTT.

The CDR3 here is CASSRGQPSYGANVLTF. The CDR3 nucleotides are TGTGCCAGCAGCCGGGGACAGCCCTCGTATGGGGCCAACGTCCTGACTTTC. The chain carries TRBV5-4 and TRBJ2-6; 7 nucleotides line up with TRBD1. Germline assignment: CDR1 SGHNT and CDR2 YYREEE (reference sequence). This CDR3 region has 17 residues. V lost 4 bases, J lost 3 bases, and 10 bases stayed unmatched.

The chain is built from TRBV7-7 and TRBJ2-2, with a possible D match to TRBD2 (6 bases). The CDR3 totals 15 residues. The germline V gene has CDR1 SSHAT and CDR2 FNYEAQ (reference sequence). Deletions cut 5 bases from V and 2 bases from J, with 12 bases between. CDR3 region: CASSPATSNTGELFF. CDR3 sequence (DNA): TGTGCCAGCAGCCCGGCAACTAGCAACACCGGGGAGCTGTTTTTT.

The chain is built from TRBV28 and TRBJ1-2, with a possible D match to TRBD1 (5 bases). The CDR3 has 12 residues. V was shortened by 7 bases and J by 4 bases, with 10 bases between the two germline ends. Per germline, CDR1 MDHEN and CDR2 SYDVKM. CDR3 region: CASISGRYGYTF. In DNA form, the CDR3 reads TGTGCCAGCATTTCAGGGCGCTATGGCTACACCTTC.

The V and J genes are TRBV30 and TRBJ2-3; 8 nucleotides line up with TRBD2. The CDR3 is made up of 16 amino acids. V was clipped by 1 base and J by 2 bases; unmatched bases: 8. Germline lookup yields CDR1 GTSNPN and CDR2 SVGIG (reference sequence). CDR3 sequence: CAWSANKAGVTDTQYF. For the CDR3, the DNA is TGTGCCTGGAGTGCGAACAAAGCGGGAGTCACAGATACGCAGTATTTT.